A selection of T cell receptor beta chains follows, all from one sample in a study of control samples from healthy donors and cancer patients. Data came from immunoSEQ multiplex PCR; TCRdb stores just in-frame clones and leaves some out. Among about 120,000 clones listed, roughly 92% were seen once. The sample was blood. The receptor set was obtained from a woman under 30 in good health. Both conserved end residues are part of each CDR3. Each record gives: V gene, D gene, J gene, clone size, CDR3 protein, CDR3 DNA. D genes are given only for firm matches. The size field is filled for only some rows; it gives once, few, many or a size class.

V: TRBV28
D: TRBD2
J: TRBJ2-1
size: .
CDR3: CASSGNLAGTYNEQFF
DNA: TGTGCCAGCAGTGGGAACCTAGCGGGAACCTACAATGAGCAGTTCTTC

V: TRBV7-2
D: TRBD2
J: TRBJ2-7
size: once
CDR3: CASRPGLAGHEQYF
DNA: TGTGCCAGCAGACCTGGACTAGCGGGACACGAGCAGTACTTC

V: TRBV6-6
D: TRBD2
J: TRBJ2-5
size: once
CDR3: CASSRASGDMGETQYF
DNA: TGTGCCAGCAGCCGGGCTAGCGGGGACATGGGAGAGACCCAGTACTTC

V: TRBV5-1
D: TRBD2
J: TRBJ2-5
size: .
CDR3: CASSTTRAGGNQETQYF
DNA: TGCGCCAGCAGCACTACGCGAGCGGGGGGGAACCAAGAGACCCAGTACTTC

V: TRBV5-1
D: TRBD1
J: TRBJ1-1
size: .
CDR3: CASSFGTGGKAFF
DNA: TGCGCCAGCAGCTTCGGGACAGGTGGTAAAGCTTTCTTT

V: TRBV28
D: .
J: TRBJ2-1
size: .
CDR3: CASSLRQRPYNEQFF
DNA: TGTGCCAGCAGTTTAAGACAGAGACCCTACAATGAGCAGTTCTTC

V: TRBV4-3
D: .
J: TRBJ1-1
size: .
CDR3: CASSQSQKNTEAFF
DNA: TGCGCCAGCAGCCAGTCACAAAAGAACACTGAAGCTTTCTTT

V: TRBV29-1
D: TRBD1
J: TRBJ1-1
size: .
CDR3: CSADRGNTEAFF
DNA: TGCAGCGCCGACAGGGGGAACACTGAAGCTTTCTTT

V: TRBV5-4
D: .
J: TRBJ2-7
size: once
CDR3: CASSTGGSSYEQYF
DNA: TGTGCCAGCAGCACTGGCGGGTCCTCCTACGAGCAGTACTTC

V: TRBV28
D: TRBD2
J: TRBJ2-1
size: .
CDR3: CASRSLAESSYNEQFF
DNA: TGTGCCAGCAGGTCCCTAGCGGAGAGCTCCTACAATGAGCAGTTCTTC

V: TRBV12-3/TRBV12-4
D: .
J: TRBJ2-1
size: .
CDR3: CASSLYNEQFF
DNA: TGTGCCAGCAGTCTATACAATGAGCAGTTCTTC

V: TRBV30
D: .
J: TRBJ2-3
size: .
CDR3: CAWSVSSTDTQYF
DNA: TGTGCCTGGAGTGTATCGTCCACAGATACGCAGTATTTT

V: TRBV6-1
D: .
J: TRBJ2-1
size: .
CDR3: CASSEVDRSVQFF
DNA: TGTGCCAGCAGTGAAGTGGACAGATCAGTGCAGTTCTTC

V: TRBV29-1
D: TRBD2
J: TRBJ2-3
size: .
CDR3: CSVETGTSGVTDTQYF
DNA: TGCAGCGTTGAAACCGGGACTAGCGGCGTCACAGATACGCAGTATTTT

V: TRBV7-8
D: TRBD2
J: TRBJ2-7
size: .
CDR3: CASSSEASGTYEQYF
DNA: TGTGCCAGCAGCTCAGAGGCTAGCGGAACCTACGAGCAGTACTTC

V: TRBV19
D: .
J: TRBJ2-1
size: .
CDR3: CASSTRQRISYNEQFF
DNA: TGTGCCAGTAGTACTCGACAGAGAATCTCCTACAATGAGCAGTTCTTC

V: TRBV6-6
D: TRBD1
J: TRBJ2-7
size: .
CDR3: CASSYGTGSPYEQYF
DNA: TGTGCCAGCAGTTACGGGACAGGCTCCCCCTACGAGCAGTACTTC

V: TRBV19
D: .
J: TRBJ1-5
size: .
CDR3: CASSILGVTDQPQHF
DNA: TGTGCCAGTAGTATACTGGGGGTAACCGATCAGCCCCAGCATTTT

V: TRBV19
D: .
J: TRBJ1-2
size: .
CDR3: CASSRYGYTF
DNA: TGTGCCAGTAGTCGTTATGGCTACACCTTC

V: TRBV12-3/TRBV12-4
D: .
J: TRBJ1-1
size: .
CDR3: CASGQGMNTEAFF
DNA: TGTGCCAGCGGCCAGGGGATGAACACTGAAGCTTTCTTT

V: TRBV11-1
D: .
J: TRBJ2-7
size: .
CDR3: CASSLDFSHIPYEQYF
DNA: TGTGCCAGCAGCTTAGATTTCAGTCACATTCCCTACGAGCAGTACTTC

V: TRBV2
D: .
J: TRBJ1-1
size: .
CDR3: CASWSTEAFF
DNA: TGTGCCAGCTGGAGCACTGAAGCTTTCTTT